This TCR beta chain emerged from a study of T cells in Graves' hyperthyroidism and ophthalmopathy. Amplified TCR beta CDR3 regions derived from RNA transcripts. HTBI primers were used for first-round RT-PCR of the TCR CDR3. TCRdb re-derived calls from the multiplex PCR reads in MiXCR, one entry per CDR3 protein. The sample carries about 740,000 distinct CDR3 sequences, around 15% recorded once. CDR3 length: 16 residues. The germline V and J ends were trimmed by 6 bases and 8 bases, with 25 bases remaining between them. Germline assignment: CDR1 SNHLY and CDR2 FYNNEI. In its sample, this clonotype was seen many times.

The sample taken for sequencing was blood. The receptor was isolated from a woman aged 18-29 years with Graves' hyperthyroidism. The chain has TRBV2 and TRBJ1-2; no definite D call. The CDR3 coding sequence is TGTGCCAGCAGCGCGCAATCTCGGGCCTTTGCGACGGGCTACACCTTC. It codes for CASSAQSRAFATGYTF.